The clone carrying this T cell receptor beta chain has more than one count but fewer than ten. Authors of the study amplified TCR beta CDR3 regions from RNA transcripts. HTBI primers were employed in a first-round RT-PCR of the TCR CDR3. MiXCR, run by TCRdb on the multiplex PCR reads, gives a single entry per CDR3 protein. The data contain around 200,000 distinct CDR3 sequences, about a sixth of them singletons. This sample is part of a study of T cells in Graves' hyperthyroidism and ophthalmopathy. V shed 6 bases, J shed 4 bases, and the junction held 12 bases outside the gene matches. The CDR3 is 16 residues long. CDR1 SGHTA and CDR2 FQGNSA come from the germline V gene. Researchers defined stable Graves' hyperthyroidism as no ophthalmopathy progression within 18 months. The hyperthyroidism was newly diagnosed and had lasted under 2 months; the patients were aged 18 to 65.

The sequencing input was blood. V is TRBV7-2 and J is TRBJ2-3, with 8 bases matching TRBD2. This clonotype was sampled from a man in his forties or fifties with Graves' hyperthyroidism. The CDR3 DNA reads as TGTGCCAGCAGTATGATCACGGGGGGGTTGTCAGATACGCAGTATTTT. This codes for CASSMITGGLSDTQYF.